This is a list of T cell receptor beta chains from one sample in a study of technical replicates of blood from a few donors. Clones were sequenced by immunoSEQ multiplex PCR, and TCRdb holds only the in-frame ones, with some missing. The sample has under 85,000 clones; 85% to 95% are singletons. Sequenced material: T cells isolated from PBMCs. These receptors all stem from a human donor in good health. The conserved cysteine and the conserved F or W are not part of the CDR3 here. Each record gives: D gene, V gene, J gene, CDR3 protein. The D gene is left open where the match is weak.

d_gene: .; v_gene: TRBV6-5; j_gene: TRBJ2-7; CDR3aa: ASRQSGYEQY
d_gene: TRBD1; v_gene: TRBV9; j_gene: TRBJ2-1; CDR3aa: ASSTSRQGAYNEQF
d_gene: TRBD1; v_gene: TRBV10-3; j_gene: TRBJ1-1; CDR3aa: AISAGTGEAF
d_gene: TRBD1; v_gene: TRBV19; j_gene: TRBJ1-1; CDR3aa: ASSMGAGGRDTEAF
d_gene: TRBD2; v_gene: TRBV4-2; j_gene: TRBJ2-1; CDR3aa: ASSRAGDGTYNEQF
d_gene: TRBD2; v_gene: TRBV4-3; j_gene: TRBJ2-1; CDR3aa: ASSQEGVAGHSYNEQF
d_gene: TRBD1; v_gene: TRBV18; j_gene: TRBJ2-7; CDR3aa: ASSRMGQGAYEQY
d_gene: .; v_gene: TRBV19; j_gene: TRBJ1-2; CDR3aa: ASSVGGVNYGYT
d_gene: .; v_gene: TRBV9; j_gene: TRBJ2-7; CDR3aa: ASSISGSSYEQY
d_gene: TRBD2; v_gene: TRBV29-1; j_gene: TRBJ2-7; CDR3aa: SVILAGVFYEQY
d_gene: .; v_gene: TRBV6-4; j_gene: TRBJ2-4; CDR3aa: ASKRGKLAKNIQY
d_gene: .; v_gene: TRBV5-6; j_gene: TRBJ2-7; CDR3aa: ASSLGRDYEQY
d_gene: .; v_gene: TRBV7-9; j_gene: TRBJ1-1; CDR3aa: ASSLEAQGGAF
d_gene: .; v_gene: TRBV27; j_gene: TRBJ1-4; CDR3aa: ASSLIPGTNEKLF
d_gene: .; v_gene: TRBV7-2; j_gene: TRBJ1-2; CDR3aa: ASEGANYGYT
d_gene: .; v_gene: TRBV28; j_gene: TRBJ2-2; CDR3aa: ASNNRTYTGELF
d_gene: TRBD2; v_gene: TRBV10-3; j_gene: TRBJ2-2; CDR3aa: AVLAGEGSGELF
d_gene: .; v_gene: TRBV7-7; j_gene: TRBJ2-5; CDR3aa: ASAGETQY
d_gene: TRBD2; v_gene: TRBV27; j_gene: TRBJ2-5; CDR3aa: ASRPLAGGRETQY
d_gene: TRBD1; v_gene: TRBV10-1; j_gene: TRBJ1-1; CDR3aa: ASSATGTGPYAEAF
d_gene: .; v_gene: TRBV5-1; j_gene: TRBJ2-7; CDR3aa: ASSWTGDYEQY
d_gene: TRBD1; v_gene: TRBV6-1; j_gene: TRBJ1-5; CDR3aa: ASSLGQDQPQH
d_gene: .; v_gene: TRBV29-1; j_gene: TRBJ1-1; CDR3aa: SVENAGNKTEAF
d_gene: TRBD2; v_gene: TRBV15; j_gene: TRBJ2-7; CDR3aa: ATSKGLAGEAPYEQY
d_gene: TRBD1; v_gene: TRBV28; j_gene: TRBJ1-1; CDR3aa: ASGSIPGQGSTEAF
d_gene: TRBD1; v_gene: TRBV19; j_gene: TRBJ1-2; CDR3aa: ASRDREGGYT
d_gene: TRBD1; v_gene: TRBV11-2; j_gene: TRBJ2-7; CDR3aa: ASSLASSRTGDYEQY